This TCR beta chain was documented in a study of shared clonotypes between healthy human individuals. Sequencing used immunoSEQ multiplex PCR; TCRdb keeps in-frame clones, though not all of them. The sample has some 650,000 clones, approximately 97% seen once. The sequenced sample consisted of naive CD4+ T cells sorted from blood. Noted subset: CD45RA+ positively selected. The sequence was obtained from a woman in her twenties or thirties in good health.

The CDR3 protein is CASSAGDRGSTDTQYF. The CDR3, as DNA: TGCGCCAGCAGCGCCGGCGACAGGGGGAGCACAGATACGCAGTATTTT. The chain uses TRBV5-1 and TRBJ2-3; 9 positions match TRBD1. The CDR3 has 16 residues. Germline V CDR1 and CDR2: SGHRS, YFSETQ. Losses at the gene ends were 4 bases for V and 0 bases for J; bases not matched to a gene: 6. Together with reference TRBV5-1 and TRBJ2-3, the CDR3 gives the full variable domain: KAGVTQTPRYLIKTRGQQVTLSCSPISGHRSVSWYQQTPGQGLQFLFEYFSETQRNKGNFPGRFSGRQFSNSRSEMNVSTLELGDSALYLCASSAGDRGSTDTQYFGPGTRLTVL.